The 13 T cell receptor beta chains below all came from one sample that was sequenced in a study of identical twins. TCRdb re-analysed the 5' RACE reads in MiXCR, keeping a single row per CDR3 protein. The sample contains around 550,000 distinct CDR3 sequences, nearly 15% of which appear only once. The same sample was also used in a study of yellow fever vaccine responses in identical twins.

The sequenced sample was CD4+ T cells sorted from blood. The source of these receptors is a woman younger than 35 in good health.

This clonotype has a count of ten or more. The V and J genes are TRBV6-1 and TRBJ2-3, with 14 bases lining up with TRBD2. This CDR3 is 16 amino acids long. V dropped 6 bases and J dropped 4; count of bases not matched to a gene: 6. Germline V gene lookup returns CDR1 MNHNS and CDR2 SASEGT. CDR3 region: CASSLGTSGSPDTQYF. CDR3 DNA sequence: TGTGCCAGCAGCCTAGGGACTAGCGGGAGTCCAGATACGCAGTATTTT.

This clonotype came up a few times. The chain uses TRBV19 and TRBJ2-2; 8 nucleotides match TRBD2. V was clipped by 6 bases and J by 10 bases; unmatched bases: 10. The CDR3 totals 14 residues. CDR1 and CDR2 (germline): LNHDA, SQIVND (reference sequence). As DNA, the CDR3 is TGTGCCAGTAGGGCTAGCGGGCCTAAGTTGGAGCTGTTTTTT. Its protein is CASRASGPKLELFF.

The J gene is TRBJ2-3, the V gene TRBV11-2, with 8 bases lining up with TRBD2. Germline CDR1 is SGHAT and CDR2 is FQNNGV. The CDR3 has 19 residues. V shed 6 bases and J 0 bases; nucleotides not matched to a gene: 17. The CDR3 loop reads CASRAGLLAVTTSTDTQYF. The CDR3 DNA follows: TGTGCCAGCAGGGCCGGACTACTAGCGGTGACCACTAGCACAGATACGCAGTATTTT. The complete variable domain, with remaining parts taken from reference TRBV11-2 and TRBJ2-3, reads EAGVAQSPRYKIIEKRQSVAFWCNPISGHATLYWYQQILGQGPKLLIQFQNNGVVDDSQLPKDRFSAERLKGVDSTLKIQPAKLEDSAVYLCASRAGLLAVTTSTDTQYFGPGTRLTVL.

This chain links TRBV10-3 with TRBJ2-5; the match to TRBD2 covers 7 bases. The CDR3 spans 13 residues. J was trimmed by 5 bases and V by 6 bases; bases with no gene match: 6. Germline V gives CDR1 ENHRY, CDR2 SYGVKD. The CDR3 here is CAIRRGIEETQYF. As DNA, the CDR3 is TGTGCCATCAGGCGGGGGATAGAGGAGACCCAGTACTTC.

This sequence joins TRBV2 and TRBJ2-5, with 11 positions matching TRBD1. Germline V gene lookup returns CDR1 SNHLY and CDR2 FYNNEI. J was trimmed by 6 bases and V by 10 bases; bases with no gene match: 7. There are 13 residues in the CDR3. The CDR3, as DNA: TGTGCCACCACTGGACAGGGGGCTCAGACCCAGTACTTC. Its protein is CATTGQGAQTQYF.

The CDR3 is CSVVQGTYEQYF. In DNA, the CDR3 is TGCAGCGTTGTACAGGGGACCTACGAGCAGTACTTC. The rearrangement links TRBV29-1 to TRBJ2-7; 7 bases agree with TRBD1. Germline trimming cut 4 bases from V and 2 bases from J; bases unmatched to any gene: 2. Germline V CDR1 and CDR2: SQVTM, ANQGSEA. This CDR3 region has 12 residues.

This clonotype has more than one count but fewer than ten. The chain recombines TRBV4-1 with TRBJ2-5; 11 bases are shared with TRBD1. This CDR3 spans 16 amino acids. The V gene end was trimmed by 2 bases and the J gene end by 1 base; junction bases not matched to a gene: 3. Germline V CDR1 and CDR2: MGHRA, YSYEKL. The CDR3 DNA sequence: TGCGCCAGCAGCCAACCGGGACAGGGGGTCCAAGAGACCCAGTACTTC. Protein sequence: CASSQPGQGVQETQYF.

This clonotype was found many times. The V call is TRBV24-1, the J call TRBJ2-1, with TRBD2 identical over 13 bases. The V gene end was trimmed by 4 bases and the J gene end by 10 bases; junction bases not matched to a gene: 9. The germline V gene has CDR1 KGHDR and CDR2 SFDVKD. The CDR3 loop spans 16 amino acids. This chain's CDR3 is CATSERTSGSGGEQFF. CDR3 nucleotides: TGTGCCACCAGTGAAAGGACTAGCGGGAGCGGTGGAGAGCAGTTCTTC.

In nucleotides, the CDR3 is TGTGCCACCAGTGAATGGCCGGGACTAGCGGGAAGTTCCAGCACAGATACGCAGTATTTT. Protein product: CATSEWPGLAGSSSTDTQYF. This rearrangement joins TRBV24-1 to TRBJ2-3, with 13 bases matching TRBD2. The V segment lost 4 bases and the J segment 0 bases; nucleotides outside the gene matches: 12. Germline V gene data show CDR1 as KGHDR and CDR2 as SFDVKD. This CDR3 contains 20 residues.

The chain has TRBV29-1 and TRBJ2-1, with 9 bases lining up with TRBD2. V was clipped by 2 bases and J by 7 bases; unmatched bases: 9. The CDR3 has 15 amino acids. Per the germline V gene, CDR1 is SQVTM and CDR2 is ANQGSEA. This CDR3 is CSVETGLAGGNEQFF. The CDR3, as DNA: TGCAGCGTTGAAACGGGACTAGCCGGGGGGAATGAGCAGTTCTTC.

This clonotype was picked up many times. The gene calls are TRBV2 and TRBJ1-2; 7 positions agree with TRBD1. Germline V gene lookup returns CDR1 SNHLY and CDR2 FYNNEI. The CDR3 covers 13 residues. With V trimmed by 8 bases and J by 4 bases, 7 bases remained unmatched. The CDR3 loop reads CASGGQTSYGYTF. CDR3 nucleotides: TGTGCCAGCGGGGGACAGACCTCCTATGGCTACACCTTC.

This clonotype was detected a few times. The rearrangement uses TRBV28 and TRBJ2-7; tentative D call: TRBD2 (5 bases). The ends were cut back, 4 bases at V and 5 bases at J, with 9 bases in the middle. CDR1 MDHEN and CDR2 SYDVKM come from the germline V gene. CDR3 length equals 12 residues. CDR3 bases: TGTGCCAGCAGTTCCCAGAGGGACGAGCAGTACGTC. This encodes CASSSQRDEQYV.

The chain uses TRBV7-9 and TRBJ2-5, with TRBD2 matching 14 bases. J gave up 5 bases and V 4 bases, and 9 bases lay outside the gene matches. Germline assignment: CDR1 SEHNR and CDR2 FQNEAQ (reference sequence). This CDR3 contains 17 residues. Here the CDR3 DNA reads TGTGCCAGCAGCTCGGGCGGACTAGCGGGAGGTTCTGAGACCCAGTACTTC. It is translated as CASSSGGLAGGSETQYF.